The source of this TCR beta chain is a study of blood T cell repertoires in COVID-19. Across the study: Specimens from acute and convalescent COVID-19 originated in the United States, Italy and Spain. From T cells, B-cell-depleted T cells, or PBMCs came the material, which was cDNA or gDNA.

This clone came up once. Deletions cut 4 bases from V and 6 bases from J, with 20 bases between. The CDR3 is made up of 17 amino acids. Germline V gives CDR1 SGDLS, CDR2 YYNGEE. Original handling: Researchers report that nucleated cell counts were estimated from reference gene primer amplification. Sequencing used immunoSEQ multiplex PCR; TCRdb keeps in-frame clones, though not all of them. V and J calls and clone size are those listed in that table; D and trimming were worked out from the DNA. Of around 260,000 clones in the sample, roughly 84% were seen once. It was during active infection that Seattle patients were enrolled and then longitudinally followed.

The sample was peripheral blood. The chain is built from TRBV9 and TRBJ1-6; D may be TRBD1 (5 bases). This receptor was identified in a person between 70 and 80 years old with COVID-19, enrolled during active disease. Written as DNA, the CDR3 is TGTGCCAGCAGCCCGGGGGAGGGTCCGGACTCTAATTCACCCCTCCACTTT. It yields the protein CASSPGEGPDSNSPLHF.